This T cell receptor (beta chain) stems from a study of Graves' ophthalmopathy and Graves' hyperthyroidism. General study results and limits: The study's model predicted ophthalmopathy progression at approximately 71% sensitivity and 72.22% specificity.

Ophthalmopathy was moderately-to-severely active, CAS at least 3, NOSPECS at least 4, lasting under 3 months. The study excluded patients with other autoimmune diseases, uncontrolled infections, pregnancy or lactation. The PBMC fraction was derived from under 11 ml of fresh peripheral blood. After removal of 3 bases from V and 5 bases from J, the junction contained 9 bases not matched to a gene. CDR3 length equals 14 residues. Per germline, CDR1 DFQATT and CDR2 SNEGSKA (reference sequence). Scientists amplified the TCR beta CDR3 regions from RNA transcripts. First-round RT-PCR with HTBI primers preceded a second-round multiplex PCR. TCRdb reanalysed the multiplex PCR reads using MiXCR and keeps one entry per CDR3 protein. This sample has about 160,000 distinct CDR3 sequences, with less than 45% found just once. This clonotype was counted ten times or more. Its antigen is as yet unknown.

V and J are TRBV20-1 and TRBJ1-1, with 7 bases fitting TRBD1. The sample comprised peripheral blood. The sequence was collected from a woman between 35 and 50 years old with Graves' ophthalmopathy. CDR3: CSASPQEGATEAFF. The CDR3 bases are TGCAGTGCTAGCCCCCAGGAGGGGGCAACTGAAGCTTTCTTT.